The rows below give T cell receptor beta chains drawn from one sample of a study of technical replicates of blood from several donors. Measured with immunoSEQ multiplex PCR; TCRdb has only the in-frame clones, and not every one. The top ten hold 0.25% of the sample, which has approximately 76,000 clones, roughly nine tenths seen once. Sequenced input: T cells isolated from PBMCs. These receptors were collected from a human donor in good health. The CDR3 runs from the conserved cysteine through the conserved F or W. Each record gives: J gene, clone size, V gene, CDR3 protein. A clone size is listed for some rows: how often the clone was seen (once, few, many), or a class if it is expanded.

J gene: TRBJ2-7
clone size: -
V gene: TRBV5-4
CDR3 protein: CASSFQGSYEQYF

J gene: TRBJ2-7
clone size: -
V gene: TRBV11-2
CDR3 protein: CASSLDLTSGTYEQYF

J gene: TRBJ2-1
clone size: -
V gene: TRBV2
CDR3 protein: CACPVVGGFNEQFF

J gene: TRBJ2-5
clone size: -
V gene: TRBV28
CDR3 protein: CASSPGGQGAWITQYF

J gene: TRBJ2-2
clone size: -
V gene: TRBV28
CDR3 protein: CASSFLVAGGELFF

J gene: TRBJ1-1
clone size: -
V gene: TRBV15
CDR3 protein: CATSRDLSAEPPDTEAFF

J gene: TRBJ2-3
clone size: -
V gene: TRBV21-1
CDR3 protein: CASSPRLRPSTDTQYF

J gene: TRBJ2-1
clone size: -
V gene: TRBV9
CDR3 protein: CASSAKPGLAGESVNEQFF

J gene: TRBJ1-4
clone size: -
V gene: TRBV18
CDR3 protein: CASSLVMKRELFF

J gene: TRBJ2-7
clone size: -
V gene: TRBV9
CDR3 protein: CASSVTGEDEQYF

J gene: TRBJ1-2
clone size: -
V gene: TRBV11-2
CDR3 protein: CASSLQGWEGYTF

J gene: TRBJ2-7
clone size: -
V gene: TRBV30
CDR3 protein: CAWSPPQAGVKEQYF

J gene: TRBJ2-7
clone size: -
V gene: TRBV6-1
CDR3 protein: CASHRQGSYEQYF

J gene: TRBJ1-6
clone size: few
V gene: TRBV2
CDR3 protein: CASSEEGNSPLHF

J gene: TRBJ2-2
clone size: -
V gene: TRBV28
CDR3 protein: CASSFRGYTGELFF

J gene: TRBJ1-1
clone size: -
V gene: TRBV27
CDR3 protein: CASSFRYSGVNTEAFF

J gene: TRBJ1-1
clone size: -
V gene: TRBV7-9
CDR3 protein: CASSYRTGHSSTEAFF

J gene: TRBJ1-4
clone size: few
V gene: TRBV7-9
CDR3 protein: CASPGQGGTNEKLFF

J gene: TRBJ1-1
clone size: -
V gene: TRBV6-1
CDR3 protein: CASSERGQGRRFAFF

J gene: TRBJ1-3
clone size: -
V gene: TRBV29-1
CDR3 protein: CSVADSPVGNTIYF

J gene: TRBJ1-1
clone size: -
V gene: TRBV7-8
CDR3 protein: CASSPHTGGMGTEAFF

J gene: TRBJ1-2
clone size: -
V gene: TRBV6-1
CDR3 protein: CASRVGGDYGYTF

J gene: TRBJ1-4
clone size: -
V gene: TRBV5-8
CDR3 protein: CASRLVQGRQEKLFF

J gene: TRBJ2-7
clone size: -
V gene: TRBV2
CDR3 protein: CASSSSQLARPGEQYF

J gene: TRBJ2-7
clone size: -
V gene: TRBV19
CDR3 protein: CASSMAGAASSYEQYF

J gene: TRBJ1-1
clone size: -
V gene: TRBV28
CDR3 protein: CASRLGQMNTEAFF

J gene: TRBJ1-1
clone size: -
V gene: TRBV5-4
CDR3 protein: CASSPWTGNTEAFF

J gene: TRBJ1-2
clone size: -
V gene: TRBV2
CDR3 protein: CASKSEGLDYGYTF

J gene: TRBJ2-2
clone size: -
V gene: TRBV7-3
CDR3 protein: CASSSQPTGGPNTGELFF

J gene: TRBJ1-5
clone size: few
V gene: TRBV18
CDR3 protein: CASSQEQGNQPQHF

J gene: TRBJ2-3
clone size: -
V gene: TRBV7-2
CDR3 protein: CASSLDIPAGNTQYF

J gene: TRBJ1-1
clone size: -
V gene: TRBV15
CDR3 protein: CATSRGGASLNTEAFF

J gene: TRBJ2-1
clone size: -
V gene: TRBV6-6
CDR3 protein: CASSYAGLAGGEQFF

J gene: TRBJ1-2
clone size: -
V gene: TRBV10-3
CDR3 protein: CAIRKTAQTYGYTF

J gene: TRBJ2-7
clone size: -
V gene: TRBV4-1
CDR3 protein: CASSLQGGYEQYF

J gene: TRBJ2-2
clone size: -
V gene: TRBV28
CDR3 protein: CASSPGQEEELFF

J gene: TRBJ2-3
clone size: -
V gene: TRBV4-1
CDR3 protein: CASTEAGTDTQYF

J gene: TRBJ1-4
clone size: -
V gene: TRBV4-1
CDR3 protein: CASSQERGAQEKLFF

J gene: TRBJ2-7
clone size: -
V gene: TRBV4-2
CDR3 protein: CASSHEGLHEQYF

J gene: TRBJ2-1
clone size: once
V gene: TRBV11-3
CDR3 protein: CASSLDYGNEQFF

J gene: TRBJ2-2
clone size: -
V gene: TRBV7-8
CDR3 protein: CASSLRQGAIGELFF

J gene: TRBJ2-7
clone size: -
V gene: TRBV27
CDR3 protein: CASSPQGDEQYF

J gene: TRBJ1-3
clone size: -
V gene: TRBV9
CDR3 protein: CASSVGGTGSGNTIYF

J gene: TRBJ2-5
clone size: -
V gene: TRBV2
CDR3 protein: CASIEYQETQYF

J gene: TRBJ2-7
clone size: -
V gene: TRBV5-1
CDR3 protein: CASSLTSGGPYEQYF

J gene: TRBJ2-3
clone size: -
V gene: TRBV5-4
CDR3 protein: CASSIPSGGRTNSSTDTQYF

J gene: TRBJ1-6
clone size: -
V gene: TRBV7-8
CDR3 protein: CASSLAGTRTYNSPLHF

J gene: TRBJ2-5
clone size: -
V gene: TRBV5-1
CDR3 protein: CASSLTGRGSQETQYF

J gene: TRBJ2-7
clone size: -
V gene: TRBV11-2
CDR3 protein: CASSLSGLAAMGHEQYF

J gene: TRBJ2-7
clone size: -
V gene: TRBV5-1
CDR3 protein: CASSLYRDSYEQYF

J gene: TRBJ2-1
clone size: -
V gene: TRBV11-2
CDR3 protein: CASSLGNRGNEQFF

J gene: TRBJ2-6
clone size: -
V gene: TRBV4-1
CDR3 protein: CASSQDPLPGANVLTF

J gene: TRBJ1-5
clone size: -
V gene: TRBV5-6
CDR3 protein: CASSHRAANQPQHF

J gene: TRBJ2-2
clone size: -
V gene: TRBV6-4
CDR3 protein: CASSSGTYLTGELFF

J gene: TRBJ1-2
clone size: -
V gene: TRBV5-4
CDR3 protein: CASSFLDRDYGYTF

J gene: TRBJ2-3
clone size: -
V gene: TRBV30
CDR3 protein: CAWSRTVMRTDTQYF

J gene: TRBJ2-7
clone size: -
V gene: TRBV2
CDR3 protein: CASREVMGQLRYEQYF

J gene: TRBJ2-1
clone size: -
V gene: TRBV7-9
CDR3 protein: CASSSREGNEQFF